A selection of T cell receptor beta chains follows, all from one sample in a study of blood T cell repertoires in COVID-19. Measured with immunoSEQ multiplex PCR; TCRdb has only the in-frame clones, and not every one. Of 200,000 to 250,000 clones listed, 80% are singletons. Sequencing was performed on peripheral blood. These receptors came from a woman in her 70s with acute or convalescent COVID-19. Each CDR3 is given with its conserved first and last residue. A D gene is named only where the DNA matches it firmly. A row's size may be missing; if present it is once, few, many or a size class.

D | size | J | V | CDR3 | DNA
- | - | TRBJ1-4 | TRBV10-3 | CAIRDSGVGEKLFF | TGTGCCATCAGAGATTCAGGGGTGGGTGAAAAACTGTTTTTT
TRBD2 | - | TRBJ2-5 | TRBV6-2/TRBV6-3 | CASSLAGGRSETQYF | TGTGCCAGCAGTTTAGCGGGGGGGAGGTCGGAGACCCAGTACTTC
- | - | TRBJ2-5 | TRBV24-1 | CATSDPTIRGETQYF | TGTGCCACCAGTGACCCGACAATTAGGGGGGAGACCCAGTACTTC
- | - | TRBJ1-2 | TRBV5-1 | CASSLDTKNYGYTF | TGCGCCAGCAGCTTGGACACCAAGAACTATGGCTACACCTTC
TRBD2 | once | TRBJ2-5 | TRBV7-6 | CASSLGATGGQETQYF | TGTGCCAGCAGCTTAGGGGCAACCGGGGGGCAAGAGACCCAGTACTTC
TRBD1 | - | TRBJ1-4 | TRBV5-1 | CASSDRGGEKLFF | TGCGCCAGCTCCGACAGGGGGGGGGAAAAACTGTTTTTT
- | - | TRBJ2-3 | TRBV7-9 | CASRQGSSETDTQYF | TGTGCCAGCAGGCAGGGATCGTCGGAAACAGATACGCAGTATTTT
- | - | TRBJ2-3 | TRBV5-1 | CASSLARPSTDTQYF | TGCGCCAGCAGCTTGGCCCGTCCGAGCACAGATACGCAGTATTTT
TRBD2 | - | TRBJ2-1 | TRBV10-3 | CAIKGSGGAIDYNEQFF | TGTGCCATCAAGGGTAGCGGGGGGGCAATAGACTACAATGAGCAGTTCTTC
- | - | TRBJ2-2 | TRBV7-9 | CASSLAGGTGELFF | TGTGCCAGCAGCTTAGCCGGAGGTACCGGGGAGCTGTTTTTT
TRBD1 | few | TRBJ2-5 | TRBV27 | CASSPRQGAGETQYF | TGTGCCAGCAGTCCCCGACAGGGGGCAGGGGAGACCCAGTACTTC
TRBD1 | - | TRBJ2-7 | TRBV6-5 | CASSRGQYAYEQYF | TGTGCCAGCAGCCGGGGACAGTACGCCTACGAGCAGTACTTC
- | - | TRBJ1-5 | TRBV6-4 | CASSDSVGAQPQHF | TGTGCCAGCAGTGACTCGGTTGGGGCTCAGCCCCAGCATTTT
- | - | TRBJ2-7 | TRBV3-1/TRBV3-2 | CASSQYSYEQYF | TGTGCCAGCAGCCAATATTCCTACGAGCAGTACTTC
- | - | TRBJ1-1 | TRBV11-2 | CASSLVRGMNTEAFF | TGTGCCAGCAGCTTAGTGAGGGGGATGAACACTGAAGCTTTCTTT
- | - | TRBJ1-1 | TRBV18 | CASSSGENTEAFF | TGTGCCAGCTCGTCCGGGGAGAACACTGAAGCTTTCTTT
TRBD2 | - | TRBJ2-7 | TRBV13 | CASTSGGSAYEQYF | TGTGCCAGCACCTCCGGGGGGTCAGCCTACGAGCAGTACTTC
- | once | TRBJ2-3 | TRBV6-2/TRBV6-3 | CASSYDLASTDTQYF | TGTGCCAGCAGTTACGATCTGGCTAGCACAGATACGCAGTATTTT
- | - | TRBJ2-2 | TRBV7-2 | CASSLDWSAGELFF | TGTGCCAGCAGCTTAGACTGGTCGGCCGGGGAGCTGTTTTTT
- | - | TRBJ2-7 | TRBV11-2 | CASSESVGGGAYEQYF | TGTGCCAGCAGCGAGTCAGTGGGTGGGGGGGCATACGAGCAGTACTTC
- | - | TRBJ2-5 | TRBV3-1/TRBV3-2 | CASSRGQTRYLAETQYF | TGTGCCAGCAGCCGTGGCCAAACGCGCTACCTAGCAGAGACCCAGTACTTC
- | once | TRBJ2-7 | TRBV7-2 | CASSFGTSSYEQYF | TGTGCCAGCAGCTTTGGTACAAGCTCCTACGAGCAGTACTTC
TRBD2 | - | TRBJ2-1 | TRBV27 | CASRVGWERGAGDEQFF | TGTGCCAGCAGGGTCGGGTGGGAGCGGGGGGCCGGAGATGAGCAGTTCTTC